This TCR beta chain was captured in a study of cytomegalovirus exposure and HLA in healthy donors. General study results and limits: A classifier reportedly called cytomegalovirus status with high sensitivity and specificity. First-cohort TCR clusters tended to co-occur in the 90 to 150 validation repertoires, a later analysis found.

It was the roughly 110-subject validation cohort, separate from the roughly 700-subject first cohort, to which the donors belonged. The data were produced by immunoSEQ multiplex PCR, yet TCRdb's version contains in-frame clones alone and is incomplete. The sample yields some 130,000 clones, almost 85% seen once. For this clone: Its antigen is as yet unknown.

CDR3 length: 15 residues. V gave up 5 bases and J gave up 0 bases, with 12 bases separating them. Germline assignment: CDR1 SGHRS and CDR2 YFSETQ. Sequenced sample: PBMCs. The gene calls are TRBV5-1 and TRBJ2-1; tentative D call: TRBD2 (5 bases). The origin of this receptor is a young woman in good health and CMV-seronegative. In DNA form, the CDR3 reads TGCGCCAGCAGTGGGGAGCCCTCCTCCTACAATGAGCAGTTCTTC. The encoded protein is CASSGEPSSYNEQFF.